Listed below are T cell receptor beta chains from one sample, sequenced in a study of cytomegalovirus exposure and HLA in healthy donors. Sequencing used immunoSEQ multiplex PCR; TCRdb keeps in-frame clones, though not all of them. Of 200,000 to 250,000 clones detected, approximately 79% appear once; the ten largest clones hold 1.5% to 2%. The source material was PBMCs. The source of these receptors is a man aged 45-65 years in good health and CMV-seronegative. The conserved cysteine and the conserved F or W are not part of the CDR3 here.

v_call	j_call	cdr3_aa
TRBV10-3	TRBJ1-5	AISESGGSNQPQH
TRBV7-9	TRBJ2-2	ASSPSTGELF
TRBV5-1	TRBJ2-3	ASSWTSGTSTDTQY
TRBV5-1	TRBJ2-5	ASSPTQTSAQETQY
TRBV6-5	TRBJ2-5	ASSSTSGRTETQY
TRBV5-1	TRBJ1-1	ASSLVGANTEAF
TRBV29-1	TRBJ1-1	SGIVGGKAF
TRBV4-1	TRBJ2-5	ASSQGGGLRETQY
TRBV28	TRBJ1-2	AISPGGDGYT
TRBV6-5	TRBJ2-7	ASTRGGSYEQY
TRBV5-1	TRBJ2-1	ASSPGGTYNEQF
TRBV7-9	TRBJ2-1	ASSEKGGSEYNEQF
TRBV7-8	TRBJ2-3	ASSFYGRSTDTQY
TRBV7-9	TRBJ2-3	ASTSTGGRDTQY
TRBV13	TRBJ2-7	ASSFSGRSNEQY
TRBV6-5	TRBJ1-1	ASSYESRVMNTEAF
TRBV28	TRBJ1-3	ASSRRLVSGNTIY
TRBV27	TRBJ2-4	AVSTKNIQY
TRBV7-9	TRBJ1-1	ASSLVQGEAF
TRBV9	TRBJ2-1	ASSATGVGEQF
TRBV6-5	TRBJ2-2	ASRSRDYRTGELF
TRBV18	TRBJ2-7	ASSPPGLAGYEQY